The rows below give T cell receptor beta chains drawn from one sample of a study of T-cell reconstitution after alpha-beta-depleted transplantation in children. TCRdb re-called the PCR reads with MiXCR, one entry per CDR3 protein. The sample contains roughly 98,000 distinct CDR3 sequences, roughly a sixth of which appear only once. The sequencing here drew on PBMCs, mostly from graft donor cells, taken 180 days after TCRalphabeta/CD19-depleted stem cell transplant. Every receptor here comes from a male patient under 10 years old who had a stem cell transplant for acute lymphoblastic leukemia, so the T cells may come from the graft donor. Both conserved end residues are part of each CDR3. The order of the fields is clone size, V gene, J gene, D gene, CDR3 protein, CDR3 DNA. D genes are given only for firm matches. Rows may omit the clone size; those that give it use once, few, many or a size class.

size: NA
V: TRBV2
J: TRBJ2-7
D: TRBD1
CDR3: CASSDGQVSSYEQYF
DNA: TGTGCCAGCAGTGACGGACAGGTGAGCTCCTACGAGCAGTACTTC

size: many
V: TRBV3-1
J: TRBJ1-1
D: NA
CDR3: CASSLLAEAFF
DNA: TGTGCCAGCAGCCTTTTGGCTGAAGCTTTCTTT

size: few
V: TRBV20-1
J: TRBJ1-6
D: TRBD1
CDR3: CSAVGGEYSPLHF
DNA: TGCAGTGCAGTAGGGGGCGAATATTCACCCCTCCACTTT

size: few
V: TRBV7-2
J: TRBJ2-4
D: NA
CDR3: CASSLPETRGNIQYF
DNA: TGTGCCAGCAGCTTACCAGAGACTAGGGGAAACATTCAGTACTTC

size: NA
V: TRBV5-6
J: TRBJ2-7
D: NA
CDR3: CASSLSQGFYEQYF
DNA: TGTGCCAGCAGCTTGAGCCAGGGATTCTACGAGCAGTACTTC

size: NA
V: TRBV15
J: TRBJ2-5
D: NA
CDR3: CATSPRGRYQETQYF
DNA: TGTGCCACCAGCCCCCGGGGGCGGTACCAAGAGACCCAGTACTTC

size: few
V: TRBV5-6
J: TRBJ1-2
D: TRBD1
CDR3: CASSLDRGHGYTF
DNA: TGTGCCAGCAGCCTTGACAGGGGGCATGGCTACACCTTC

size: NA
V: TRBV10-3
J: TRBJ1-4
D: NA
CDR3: CAISDGGRREKLFF
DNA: TGTGCCATCAGTGACGGCGGCAGGCGGGAAAAACTGTTTTTT

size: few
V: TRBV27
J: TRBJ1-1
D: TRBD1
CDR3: CASSRTGERSEAFF
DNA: TGTGCCAGCAGTAGGACAGGGGAAAGGTCTGAAGCTTTCTTT

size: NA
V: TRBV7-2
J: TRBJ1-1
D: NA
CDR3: CASSKQENTEAFF
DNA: TGTGCCAGCAGCAAACAGGAGAACACTGAAGCTTTCTTT

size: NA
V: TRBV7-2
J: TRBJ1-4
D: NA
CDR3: CASSLPPTTNEKLFF
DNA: TGTGCCAGCAGCTTACCCCCTACAACTAATGAAAAACTGTTTTTT

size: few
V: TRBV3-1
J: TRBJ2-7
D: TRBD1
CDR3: CASSQDYARQGEEQYF
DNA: TGTGCCAGCAGCCAAGATTATGCCAGACAGGGTGAAGAGCAGTACTTC

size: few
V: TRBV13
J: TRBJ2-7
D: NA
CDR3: CASSSSPGLSYEQYF
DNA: TGTGCCAGCAGCTCATCTCCGGGACTGTCCTACGAGCAGTACTTC

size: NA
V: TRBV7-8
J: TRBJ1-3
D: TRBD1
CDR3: CASSPRQGAAGNTIHF
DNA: TGTGCCAGCAGCCCACGACAGGGGGCAGCTGGAAACACCATACATTTT

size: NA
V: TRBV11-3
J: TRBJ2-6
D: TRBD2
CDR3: CASSLAAGGPGANVLTF
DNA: TGTGCCAGCAGCTTAGCGGCGGGGGGCCCTGGGGCCAACGTCCTGACTTTC

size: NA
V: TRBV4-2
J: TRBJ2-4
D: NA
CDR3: CASSQAGEGTPKNIQYF
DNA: TGTGCCAGCAGCCAAGCGGGCGAAGGGACCCCCAAAAACATTCAGTACTTC

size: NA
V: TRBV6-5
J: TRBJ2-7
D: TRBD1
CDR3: CASSYHGQGTYEQYF
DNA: TGTGCCAGCAGTTACCATGGACAGGGAACCTACGAGCAGTACTTC

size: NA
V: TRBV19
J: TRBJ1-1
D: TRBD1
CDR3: CASSSRTGANTEAFF
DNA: TGTGCCAGTAGTTCAAGGACAGGGGCGAACACTGAAGCTTTCTTT

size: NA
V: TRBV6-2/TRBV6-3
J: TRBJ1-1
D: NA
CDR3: CASSYLMEGYTEAFF
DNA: TGTGCCAGCAGTTACCTCATGGAGGGGTACACTGAAGCTTTCTTT

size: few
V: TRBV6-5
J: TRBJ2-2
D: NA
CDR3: CASRQVTGELFF
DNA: TGTGCCAGCAGACAAGTAACCGGGGAGCTGTTTTTT

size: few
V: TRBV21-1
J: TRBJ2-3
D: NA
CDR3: CASSSRGPFTDTQYF
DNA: TGTGCCAGCAGCAGCAGGGGGCCGTTCACAGATACGCAGTATTTT

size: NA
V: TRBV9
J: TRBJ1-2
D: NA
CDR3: CASSPLPWADTRYGYTF
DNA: TGTGCCAGCAGCCCCTTGCCCTGGGCCGATACCCGTTATGGCTACACCTTC

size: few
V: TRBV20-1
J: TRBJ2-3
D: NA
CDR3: CSAWAGPDTQYF
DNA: TGCAGTGCTTGGGCAGGGCCAGATACGCAGTATTTT

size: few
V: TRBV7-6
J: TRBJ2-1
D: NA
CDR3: CASSHGVGGINEQFF
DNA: TGTGCCAGCAGCCACGGAGTTGGTGGCATCAATGAGCAGTTCTTC

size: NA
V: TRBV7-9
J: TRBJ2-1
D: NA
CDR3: CASSPRGGGPYNEQFF
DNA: TGTGCCAGCAGCCCCAGGGGGGGGGGCCCCTACAATGAGCAGTTCTTC

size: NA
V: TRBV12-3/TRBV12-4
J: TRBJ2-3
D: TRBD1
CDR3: CASSLPGTGSNTQYF
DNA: TGTGCCAGCAGTTTACCCGGGACAGGGAGTAATACGCAGTATTTT

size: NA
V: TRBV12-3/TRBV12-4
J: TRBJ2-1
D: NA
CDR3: CASSSAAGTNNEQFF
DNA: TGTGCCAGCAGTTCGGCGGCGGGGACCAACAATGAGCAGTTCTTC

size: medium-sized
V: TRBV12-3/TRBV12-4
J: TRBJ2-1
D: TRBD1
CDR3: CASSVGQGQFF
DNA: TGTGCCAGCAGTGTGGGACAGGGGCAGTTCTTC

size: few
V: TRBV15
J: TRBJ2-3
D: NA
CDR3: CATSRELVRTTDTQYF
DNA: TGTGCCACCAGCAGAGAGTTAGTGCGGACAACAGATACGCAGTATTTT

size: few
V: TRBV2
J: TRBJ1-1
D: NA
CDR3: CASSPGQNTEAFF
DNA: TGTGCCAGCTCACCAGGACAGAACACTGAAGCTTTCTTT

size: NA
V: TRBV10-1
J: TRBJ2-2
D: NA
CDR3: CASSGSLNTGELFF
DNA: TGCGCCAGCAGTGGATCGCTGAACACCGGGGAGCTGTTTTTT

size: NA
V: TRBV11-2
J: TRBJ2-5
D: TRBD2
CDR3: CASSLVASGGETQYF
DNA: TGTGCCAGCAGCTTAGTGGCTAGCGGGGGTGAGACCCAGTACTTC

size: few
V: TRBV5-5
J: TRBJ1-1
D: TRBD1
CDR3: CASSLALGGGLNTEAFF
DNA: TGTGCCAGCAGCTTGGCCTTAGGAGGGGGCCTAAACACTGAAGCTTTCTTT

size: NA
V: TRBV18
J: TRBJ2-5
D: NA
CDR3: CASSFVSDSQETQYF
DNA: TGTGCCAGCTCCTTTGTTTCGGACAGCCAAGAGACCCAGTACTTC

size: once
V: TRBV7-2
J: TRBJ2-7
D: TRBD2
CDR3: CASSSGLAGEQYF
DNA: TGTGCCAGCAGCTCGGGACTAGCTGGAGAGCAGTACTTC

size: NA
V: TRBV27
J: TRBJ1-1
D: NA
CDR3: CASSFGQNTEAFF
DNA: TGTGCCAGCAGTTTTGGGCAGAACACTGAAGCTTTCTTT

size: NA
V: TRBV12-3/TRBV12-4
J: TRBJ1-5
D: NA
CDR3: CAGGTVAGRQPQHF
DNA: TGTGCCGGAGGCACTGTGGCAGGGAGACAGCCCCAGCATTTT

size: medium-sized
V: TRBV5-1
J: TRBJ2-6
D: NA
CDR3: CASSYGSGANVLTF
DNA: TGCGCCAGCAGCTACGGGTCTGGGGCCAACGTCCTGACTTTC

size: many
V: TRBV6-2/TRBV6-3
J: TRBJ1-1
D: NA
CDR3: CASSYSGGRTEAFF
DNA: TGTGCCAGCAGTTACTCGGGGGGTCGCACTGAAGCTTTCTTT

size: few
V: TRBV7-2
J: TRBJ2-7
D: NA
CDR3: CASSLARTGLEQYF
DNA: TGTGCCAGCAGCTTAGCCCGCACCGGGCTGGAGCAGTACTTC

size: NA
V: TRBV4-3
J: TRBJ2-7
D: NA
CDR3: CASSQGRNEQYF
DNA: TGCGCCAGCAGCCAAGGCAGGAACGAGCAGTACTTC